This TCR beta chain was sequenced in a study of T-cell reconstitution after alpha-beta-depleted transplantation in children. V lost 5 bases and J lost 0, with 11 bases in between. This CDR3 has 15 residues. Germline V CDR1 and CDR2: LGHNA, YSLEER. Molecular barcoding with unique molecular identifiers was used for the TCRbeta library. MiXCR, run by TCRdb on the PCR reads, gives a single entry per CDR3 protein. This sample carries around 78,000 distinct CDR3 sequences, 13% to 15% of them seen once, and the ten largest clones take around a quarter. This clonotype was recorded a few times. Its cognate antigen is unknown. Study-level points and caveats: Certain patients had high TCRbeta diversity at day 60, and it came from recipient T cells and thymic progenitors that survived.

The specimen comprised PBMCs, mostly from graft donor cells, sampled 180 days after TCRalphabeta/CD19-depleted stem cell transplant. The rearrangement joins TRBV4-3 to TRBJ1-3; D uncertain. The receptor comes from a male patient between 2 and 15 years old who had a stem cell transplant for acute lymphoblastic leukemia, so the T cells may come from the graft donor. CDR3 amino acids: CASSGDPSSGNTIYF. DNA for the CDR3: TGCGCCAGCAGCGGTGATCCGAGCTCTGGAAACACCATATATTTT.